This TCR beta chain was recorded in a study of cytomegalovirus exposure and HLA in healthy donors. Note on this clone: Its antigen remains unknown.

Findings of the study overall: A later analysis showed HLA-associated TCR beta chains outstripping equally common others in clonal expansion. An analysis done earlier found most TCR beta V segments productive about 87% or about 30% of the time. As a later analysis revealed, the rate of TCR association differed by HLA locus, with DRB1 most and HLA-C fewest. In a later analysis, V- and J-gene trimming of beta chains associated with a DCLRE1C missense variant, replicated independently.

The primer mix had 60 Vbeta and 13 Jbeta primers. Data came from immunoSEQ multiplex PCR; TCRdb stores just in-frame clones and leaves some out. The data contain roughly 160,000 clones, less than 75% of them singletons. The TCR comes from a girl aged 10-17 years in good health and CMV-seronegative. Sequencing input: PBMCs.

CDR3 in DNA: TGTGCCAGCAGCTTGGGCAGGGACTCCTACGAGCAGTACTTC. This sequence encodes CASSLGRDSYEQYF. This chain connects TRBV5-6 to TRBJ2-7; D might be TRBD1 (5 bases). This CDR3 is 14 amino acids long. V was pared by 0 bases and J by 0 bases, with 7 bases between. Germline assignment: CDR1 SGHDT and CDR2 YYEEEE.